These 8 T cell receptor beta chains originate from one sample sequenced in a study of CD8 T cells in ankylosing spondylitis. TCRdb reanalysed the 5' RACE reads using MiXCR and keeps one entry per CDR3 protein. The sample records roughly 230,000 distinct CDR3 sequences, 8% to 11% being singletons. Sequenced: blood, either unsorted or a sorted T cell fraction (not recorded which). Receptors were obtained from a male donor with ankylosing spondylitis or in good health (not recorded which).

This clonotype was seen at least ten times. The chain joins TRBV5-1 to TRBJ2-1; 13 nucleotides agree with TRBD2. This CDR3 is built from 15 residues. With 4 bases clipped from V and 6 bases from J, the junction kept 4 bases outside the gene matches. The V gene's germline CDR1 is SGHRS and CDR2 YFSETQ. CDR3 amino acids: CASSGLAGAFNEQFF. The CDR3 coding sequence is TGCGCCAGCAGCGGACTAGCGGGGGCCTTCAATGAGCAGTTCTTC.

This sequence joins TRBV7-2 and TRBJ2-2; D gene unclear. The CDR3 is made up of 15 amino acids. Germline assignment: CDR1 SGHTA and CDR2 FQGNSA. V lost 0 bases, J lost 1 base, and 6 bases lay in between. This CDR3 reads CASSLATKNTGELFF. Here the CDR3 DNA reads TGTGCCAGCAGCTTAGCCACAAAGAACACCGGGGAGCTGTTTTTT.

The table lists this clonotype with many counts. The V gene is TRBV5-1, the J gene TRBJ2-1; 8 bases align to TRBD1. Germline V gene sequence: CDR1 SGHRS, CDR2 YFSETQ. With 4 bases clipped from V and 0 bases from J, the junction kept 3 bases outside the gene matches. This CDR3 spans 15 amino acids. In DNA form, the CDR3 reads TGCGCCAGCAGCGAAACAGGGGGCTCCTACAATGAGCAGTTCTTC. Amino acid sequence: CASSETGGSYNEQFF.

The sample holds many counts of this clonotype. This chain joins TRBV21-1 and TRBJ1-2; the table's D call TRBD1 went unverified against the DNA. TRBV21-1 is labeled a pseudogene. The CDR3 is made up of 13 amino acids. As DNA, the CDR3 is TGTGCCAGCAGCAAGGGGGACAGCTATGGCTACACCTTC. Amino acids: CASSKGDSYGYTF.

In this sample, this clonotype turned up many times. The chain combines TRBV7-2 with TRBJ2-4, with D maybe TRBD2 (5 bases). The length of the CDR3 is 16 residues. V gave up 5 bases and J gave up 3 bases, with 17 bases separating them. Germline CDR1 reads SGHTA; CDR2 reads FQGNSA. CDR3 sequence (DNA): TGTGCCAGCAGCCCTAGAGTATGGGAGCTCAAAAACATTCAGTACTTC. Translating it yields CASSPRVWELKNIQYF.

This clonotype showed up many times. The V call is TRBV6-2 or TRBV6-3, the J call TRBJ2-7; D is ambiguous. The CDR3 consists of 12 residues. V lost 4 bases to trimming and J lost 2 bases, with 6 bases between them. Germline CDR1 and CDR2: MNHEY and SVGEGT. The CDR3 reads CASSSLTYEQYF. As DNA, the CDR3 is TGTGCCAGCAGTTCCTTAACCTACGAGCAGTACTTC.

In this sample, this clonotype turned up a few times. V usage is TRBV30 and J usage is TRBJ1-3; 10 positions match TRBD1. The V gene's germline CDR1 is GTSNPN and CDR2 SVGIG (reference sequence). The CDR3 covers 16 residues. V gave up 3 bases and J gave up 0 bases; unmatched junction bases: 5. CDR3 in DNA: TGTGCCTGGAGGCCTCGGGACAGGGGCTCTGGAAACACCATATATTTT. Protein: CAWRPRDRGSGNTIYF.

The sample holds many counts of this clonotype. V is TRBV20-1 and J is TRBJ2-7, with D perhaps TRBD2 (5 bases). V shed 6 bases and J shed 3 bases, with 9 bases lying between them. The CDR3 contains 11 residues. The V gene's germline CDR1 is DFQATT and CDR2 SNEGSKA (reference sequence). In nucleotides, the CDR3 is TGCAGTGCCGGAGGCCGCTACGAGCAGTACTTC. It is translated as CSAGGRYEQYF.